This TCR beta chain was identified in a study of blood T cells in healthy people across ages. Trimming at V came to 4 bases and at J to 6 bases, leaving 8 bases not matched to a gene. CDR3 length equals 15 residues. The germline V gene has CDR1 LGHNA and CDR2 YSLEER. Broader study findings: The unknown donor CMV status may have confounded expanded clonotype changes.

Next came a second PCR, run for about 7 to 11 cycles, which used a sample-barcoded 5' primer along with a J-beta primer mix. TCRdb independently ran MiXCR on the 5' RACE reads; one entry per CDR3 protein. The sample consists of roughly 830,000 distinct CDR3 sequences, approximately 65% of them appearing once. In the case of this clonotype: No antigen is known for it.

This chain joins TRBV4-3 and TRBJ1-5; 8 nucleotides line up with TRBD1. Sample: blood. This sequence originates from a man younger than 40 in good health. CDR3 in amino acids: CASSPGQGGGQPQHF. CDR3 DNA: TGCGCCAGCAGCCCAGGACAGGGTGGCGGTCAGCCCCAGCATTTT.